The entry below gives a single TCR beta chain sequence along with its context. The data originate from a study of blood T cell repertoires in COVID-19. The wider study: Italy, Spain and the United States were the sources of the convalescent and acute COVID-19 samples. T cells, B-cell-depleted T cells, or PBMCs supplied cDNA or gDNA.

V shed 4 bases and J 8 bases; nucleotides not matched to a gene: 7. This CDR3 has 12 residues. From germline, CDR1 is GTSNPN and CDR2 SVGIG (reference sequence). Under the authors' procedure: Amplification from reference gene primers served as the basis for estimated nucleated cell counts. The method was immunoSEQ multiplex PCR; TCRdb's version includes in-frame clones alone and lacks a portion of them. D and trimming were read from the DNA, whereas the V and J calls and clone size are those reported in that table. Found here are around 110,000 clones, around 89% of them singletons; the top ten hold under 5.5%.

Input material: peripheral blood. This rearrangement joins TRBV30 to TRBJ1-2; TRBD1 aligns across 7 bases. The TCR sequence derives from a man aged 40-55 years with active or convalescent COVID-19. CDR3 residues: CAWTGGMWGYTF. DNA for the CDR3: TGTGCCTGGACAGGGGGGATGTGGGGCTACACCTTC.